The 32 T cell receptor beta chains below come from one sample, sequenced in a study of blood T cell repertoires in COVID-19. Generated by immunoSEQ multiplex PCR, the TCRdb table keeps only in-frame clones and is missing some. The sample records about 45,000 clones, about 90% being singletons. The source material was peripheral blood. All receptors come from a human donor in a cohort sampled during active COVID-19.

The chain recombines TRBV7-9 with TRBJ2-7; 9 bases map to TRBD2. In germline, CDR1 is SEHNR, CDR2 FQNEAQ (reference sequence). Germline trimming cut 1 base from V and 3 bases from J; bases unmatched to any gene: 13. This CDR3 spans 18 amino acids. The CDR3 DNA follows: TGTGCCAGCAGCTTAGTAAAGCTTGGCGGGAGGGCCGACTACGAGCAGTACTTC. Protein product: CASSLVKLGGRADYEQYF.

The V gene is TRBV5-1, the J gene TRBJ1-6; TRBD1 is a possible D gene (5 bases). V lost 4 bases and J 0 bases, leaving 11 bases between the germline ends. Germline CDR1 and CDR2: SGHRS and YFSETQ. This CDR3 spans 16 amino acids. CDR3 DNA: TGCGCCAGCAGCCCCCGACAGAGCTCCTATAATTCACCCCTCCACTTT. Its protein is CASSPRQSSYNSPLHF.

The chain recombines TRBV7-3 with TRBJ2-3; no clear D gene. V lost 5 bases to trimming and J lost 5 bases, with 8 bases between them. CDR3 length: 12 amino acids. Germline CDR1 SGHTA, CDR2 FQGTGA. This CDR3 reads CASSPNRDTQYF. The CDR3 region has the DNA TGTGCCAGCAGCCCAAACAGAGATACGCAGTATTTT.

The V and J genes are TRBV7-2 and TRBJ2-1, with D possibly matching TRBD2 (5 bases). The CDR3 extends over 12 amino acids. V lost 5 bases, J lost 7 bases, and 9 bases lay in between. In germline, CDR1 is SGHTA, CDR2 FQGNSA. The CDR3 region has the DNA TGTGCCAGCAGCCCGGACTGGAATGAGCAGTTCTTC. The encoded protein is CASSPDWNEQFF. The complete variable domain, with remaining parts taken from reference TRBV7-2 and TRBJ2-1, reads GAGVSQSPSNKVTEKGKDVELRCDPISGHTALYWYRQSLGQGLEFLIYFQGNSAPDKSGLPSDRFSAERTGGSVSTLTIQRTQQEDSAVYLCASSPDWNEQFFGPGTRLTVL.

The V and J genes are TRBV7-3 and TRBJ2-3; TRBD1 might be the D (6 bases). The ends were cut back, 1 base at V and 11 bases at J, with 13 bases in the middle. CDR3 length: 13 residues. Germline-derived CDR1 and CDR2 are SGHTA and FQGTGA. The CDR3: CASSLRGGQLQYF. The CDR3 DNA follows: TGTGCCAGCAGCTTAAGAGGGGGACAACTGCAGTATTTT.

This sequence joins TRBV7-6 and TRBJ2-1; TRBD2 matches 10 bases. CDR1 SGHVS and CDR2 FNYEAQ come from the germline V gene. Trimming removed 1 base from V and 10 bases from J; junction bases left unmatched: 7. The CDR3 has 15 residues. The CDR3 here is CASSLGLAGGREQFF. The CDR3 DNA is TGTGCCAGCAGCTTAGGGTTAGCGGGAGGACGGGAGCAGTTCTTC. Full variable domain (outside the CDR3, taken from reference TRBV7-6 and TRBJ2-1): GAGVSQSPRYKVTKRGQDVALRCDPISGHVSLYWYRQALGQGPEFLTYFNYEAQQDKSGLPNDRFSAERPEGSISTLTIQRTEQRDSAMYRCASSLGLAGGREQFFGPGTRLTVL.

This rearrangement joins TRBV19 to TRBJ2-3; 7 nucleotides agree with TRBD1. V trimming: 5 bases; J trimming: 5 bases; junction bases outside the gene matches: 10. Germline V gene lookup returns CDR1 LNHDA and CDR2 SQIVND (reference sequence). The CDR3 is 15 amino acids. CDR3 amino acids: CASSGDRAFVDTQYF. The DNA for the CDR3 is TGTGCCAGTAGTGGAGACAGGGCGTTCGTAGATACGCAGTATTTT.

The V gene is TRBV19, the J gene TRBJ1-6; 8 nucleotides agree with TRBD1. Trimming cost V 4 bases and J 11 bases; bases outside gene matches: 7. CDR3 length equals 14 residues. Germline assignment: CDR1 LNHDA and CDR2 SQIVND (reference sequence). CDR3 amino acids: CASSSAGGNPPLHF. The CDR3 DNA sequence: TGTGCCAGTAGTAGTGCAGGGGGCAATCCACCCCTCCACTTT.

This rearrangement joins TRBV9 to TRBJ2-1, with 8 positions matching TRBD2. This CDR3 has 15 residues. Per germline, CDR1 SGDLS and CDR2 YYNGEE. Trimming took 4 bases from V and 8 from J; bases not matched to a gene: 11. CDR3 sequence (DNA): TGTGCCAGCAGCCCCATGGGACTAGTAGTGGATGAGCAGTTCTTC. Its protein is CASSPMGLVVDEQFF. Full variable domain (missing parts from reference TRBV9 and TRBJ2-1): DSGVTQTPKHLITATGQRVTLRCSPRSGDLSVYWYQQSLDQGLQFLIQYYNGEERAKGNILERFSAQQFPDLHSELNLSSLELGDSALYFCASSPMGLVVDEQFFGPGTRLTVL.

J is TRBJ2-7 and V is TRBV4-3, with 8 bases that match TRBD2. V lost 0 bases and J lost 3; bases outside the gene matches: 7. The CDR3 has 16 amino acids. Germline V CDR1 and CDR2: LGHNA, YSLEER. Written as DNA, the CDR3 is TGCGCCAGCAGCCAAGACGCTTCCGGGAGGGTCTACGAGCAGTACTTC. As protein: CASSQDASGRVYEQYF.

The chain carries TRBV9 and TRBJ2-7; 8 nucleotides agree with TRBD1. Germline CDR1 and CDR2: SGDLS and YYNGEE. The CDR3 has 16 residues. V shed 4 bases, J shed 0 bases, and the junction held 9 bases outside the gene matches. In DNA, the CDR3 is TGTGCCAGCAGCCCTAGGGGACAGGCGAGCTCCTACGAGCAGTACTTC. This codes for CASSPRGQASSYEQYF.

The chain is built from TRBV11-2 and TRBJ2-3, with D tentatively TRBD2 (6 bases). Between the trimmed V and J ends, which lost 1 base and 4 bases, there was a span of 12 bases. Germline-derived CDR1 and CDR2 are SGHAT and FQNNGV. The CDR3 is 15 residues long. This chain's CDR3 is CASSLVGSTADTQYF. Here the CDR3 DNA reads TGTGCCAGCAGCTTAGTCGGGAGTACGGCAGATACGCAGTATTTT. Using reference TRBV11-2 and TRBJ2-3 for the parts outside the CDR3, the full variable domain is EAGVAQSPRYKIIEKRQSVAFWCNPISGHATLYWYQQILGQGPKLLIQFQNNGVVDDSQLPKDRFSAERLKGVDSTLKIQPAKLEDSAVYLCASSLVGSTADTQYFGPGTRLTVL.

The chain joins TRBV18 to TRBJ1-1; TRBD1 might be the D (6 bases). The CDR3 covers 13 residues. The germline V gene encodes CDR1 KGHSH and CDR2 LQKENI. V was cut by 4 bases and J by 1 base, with 7 bases left in between. The CDR3, as DNA: TGTGCCAGCTCACGACAGGAGAACACTGAAGCTTTCTTT. This translates into CASSRQENTEAFF.

The chain recombines TRBV6-2 or TRBV6-3 with TRBJ2-5; a weak D match, TRBD1 (6 bases). Germline-derived CDR1 and CDR2 are MNHEY and SVGEGT. V shed 6 bases and J shed 5 bases, with 19 bases lying between them. The CDR3 loop spans 15 amino acids. The CDR3 coding sequence is TGTGCCAGCAGCTTACTAGTGGGGGCTCGGGAGACCCAGTACTTC. This gives the protein CASSLLVGARETQYF.

This chain connects TRBV28 to TRBJ2-3; 8 bases line up with TRBD1. With 7 bases clipped from V and 1 base from J, the junction kept 10 bases outside the gene matches. The germline V gene has CDR1 MDHEN and CDR2 SYDVKM. This CDR3 has 16 amino acids. CDR3 sequence reads: CASTTPRGLGTDTQYF. The CDR3 nucleotides read TGTGCCAGCACCACCCCCAGGGGGCTCGGCACAGATACGCAGTATTTT.

This clone was seen just once. The genes are TRBV7-9 and TRBJ2-3, with D unclear. The CDR3 runs 12 residues. V was cut by 0 bases and J by 5 bases, with 3 bases left in between. In germline, CDR1 is SEHNR, CDR2 FQNEAQ (reference sequence). CDR3 bases: TGTGCCAGCAGCTTAGCGCGAGATACGCAGTATTTT. It yields the protein CASSLARDTQYF.

This clone appeared a few times. The V and J genes are TRBV9 and TRBJ1-5; D possibly corresponds to TRBD1 (5 bases). V was clipped by 4 bases and J by 2 bases, with 10 bases between them. The CDR3 loop spans 14 amino acids. Germline loops: CDR1 SGDLS, CDR2 YYNGEE. The CDR3: CASSRGGGNQPQHF. CDR3 DNA sequence: TGTGCCAGCAGCAGGGGAGGTGGCAATCAGCCCCAGCATTTT.

This clone was observed a few times. The V and J genes are TRBV5-4 and TRBJ1-2; D unresolved. V was cut by 3 bases and J by 9 bases, with 9 bases left in between. CDR3 length: 11 residues. Germline V gives CDR1 SGHNT, CDR2 YYREEE (reference sequence). CDR3 nucleotide sequence: TGTGCCAGCAGCTCTTACGAGAGCTACACCTTC. The encoded protein is CASSSYESYTF.

The chain combines TRBV6-5 with TRBJ2-7; 14 positions match TRBD2. The CDR3 runs to 14 residues. Germline CDR1 and CDR2: MNHEY and SVGAGI. V trimming: 6 bases; J trimming: 4 bases; junction bases outside the gene matches: 2. The CDR3 reads CASRGTSGSYEQYF. The DNA of the CDR3 is TGTGCCAGCAGGGGGACTAGCGGGAGTTACGAGCAGTACTTC.

The DNA for the CDR3 is TGTGCCAGCAGCCGGCGGACAGCCACAACTAATGAAAAACTGTTTTTT. Amino acids: CASSRRTATTNEKLFF. The chain joins TRBV7-9 to TRBJ1-4; maybe TRBD1 (6 bases). Per the germline V gene, CDR1 is SEHNR and CDR2 is FQNEAQ (reference sequence). This CDR3 is built from 16 residues. Trimming took off 5 bases at V and 0 bases at J, with 13 bases between the two ends.

The gene calls are TRBV10-3 and TRBJ2-4; D gene uncertain. This CDR3 has 13 amino acids. Germline loops: CDR1 ENHRY, CDR2 SYGVKD. Between the trimmed V and J ends, which lost 3 bases and 7 bases, there was a span of 10 bases. The CDR3: CAISDKFGNIQYF. DNA of the CDR3: TGTGCCATCAGTGATAAGTTCGGGAACATTCAGTACTTC.

For this clone: Its ends do not fully match the called genes, so a read error is possible. The sample contains more than one DNA sequence encoding this CDR3. The chain couples TRBV11-2 to TRBJ2-3, with TRBD2 matching over 10 bases. CDR3 length: 15 residues. Looked up from germline, CDR1 is SGHAT and CDR2 is FQNNGV. CDR3 coding DNA: TGTGCCAGCAGTTTAGGACTAGCGGAGACAGATACGCAGTATTTT. Translated: CASSLGLAETDTQYF.

This rearrangement joins TRBV27 to TRBJ2-7; no definite D call. The V gene's germline CDR1 is MNHEY and CDR2 SMNVEV (reference sequence). Deletions cut 6 bases from V and 4 bases from J, with 10 bases between. The CDR3 runs 12 residues. CDR3 residues: CASRARRYEQYF. CDR3 nucleotides: TGTGCCAGCAGAGCGAGAAGGTACGAGCAGTACTTC.

This chain joins TRBV7-9 and TRBJ2-2; maybe TRBD1 (6 bases). The CDR3 is made up of 15 amino acids. Between the trimmed V and J ends, which lost 5 bases and 6 bases, there was a span of 16 bases. Germline assignment: CDR1 SEHNR and CDR2 FQNEAQ (reference sequence). The CDR3 loop reads CASSVDRTPAGELFF. The CDR3 DNA reads TGTGCCAGCAGCGTAGACAGGACACCAGCCGGGGAGCTGTTTTTT.

The chain has TRBV15 and TRBJ1-5; D possibly corresponds to TRBD1 (5 bases). Per germline, CDR1 LNHNV and CDR2 YYDKDF (reference sequence). V lost 0 bases and J lost 0, with 24 bases in between. The CDR3 loop spans 21 amino acids. This chain's CDR3 is CATSRDMGKRTGPYSNQPQHF. The CDR3, as DNA: TGTGCCACCAGCAGAGATATGGGCAAGAGAACAGGACCGTATAGCAATCAGCCCCAGCATTTT.

Only one count was recorded for this clone. The J gene is TRBJ2-1, the V gene TRBV18, with TRBD1 matching over 7 bases. The J segment lost 4 bases and the V segment lost 5 bases, leaving 8 bases of the junction unmatched. Germline values: CDR1 KGHSH, CDR2 LQKENI. This CDR3 comprises 15 residues. The CDR3 sequence is CASSNRGPDYNEQFF. The CDR3 DNA sequence: TGTGCCAGCTCAAACAGGGGCCCGGATTACAATGAGCAGTTCTTC.

J is TRBJ1-1 and V is TRBV27, with a weak D call TRBD1 (6 bases). V lost 7 bases and J 2 bases, leaving 14 bases between the germline ends. Per the germline V gene, CDR1 is MNHEY and CDR2 is SMNVEV (reference sequence). The CDR3 length is 14 residues. Here the CDR3 reads CASTPTGSNTEAFF. The CDR3 nucleotides are TGTGCCAGCACTCCGACAGGTTCTAACACTGAAGCTTTCTTT.

The chain recombines TRBV10-3 with TRBJ2-7, with TRBD2 identical over 7 bases. Germline CDR1 ENHRY, CDR2 SYGVKD. V lost 7 bases, J lost 0 bases, and 3 bases stayed unmatched. There are 13 residues in the CDR3. The CDR3 nucleotides are TGTGCCATCAAAGGCGGGAGCTCCTACGAGCAGTACTTC. This sequence encodes CAIKGGSSYEQYF.

The V gene is TRBV9, the J gene TRBJ2-2; TRBD2 matches at 9 bases. J gave up 1 base and V 3 bases, and 4 bases lay outside the gene matches. This CDR3 region has 16 residues. Germline lookup yields CDR1 SGDLS and CDR2 YYNGEE. The CDR3 loop is CASSGRLAENTGELFF. In DNA, the CDR3 is TGTGCCAGCAGCGGAAGACTAGCGGAGAACACCGGGGAGCTGTTTTTT.

This clone was seen once. The chain has TRBV27 and TRBJ2-1; TRBD2 agrees at 13 bases. Germline values: CDR1 MNHEY, CDR2 SMNVEV (reference sequence). The CDR3 sequence is 17 residues long. V shed 3 bases and J 0 bases; nucleotides not matched to a gene: 2. Written as DNA, the CDR3 is TGTGCCAGCAGTTTGGGGACTAGCGGGGTCTCCTACAATGAGCAGTTCTTC. Its translation is CASSLGTSGVSYNEQFF.

This chain links TRBV25-1 with TRBJ1-2, with D perhaps matching TRBD1 (6 bases). The germline gives CDR1 MGHDK, CDR2 SYGVNS. V lost 3 bases and J lost 4, with 18 bases in between. This CDR3 contains 16 residues. For the CDR3, the DNA is TGTGCCAGCAGTGAGACAGGTCAATTAGGGAGCTATGGCTACACCTTC. Translating it yields CASSETGQLGSYGYTF.

The genes are TRBV28 and TRBJ2-5; 9 bases align to TRBD1. The germline V gene has CDR1 MDHEN and CDR2 SYDVKM. The CDR3 extends over 16 amino acids. V lost 2 bases, J lost 4 bases, and 8 bases stayed unmatched. The CDR3 sequence: CASSLNRDRVRETQYF. The CDR3 DNA follows: TGTGCCAGCAGTTTAAATAGGGACAGGGTCAGAGAGACCCAGTACTTC.